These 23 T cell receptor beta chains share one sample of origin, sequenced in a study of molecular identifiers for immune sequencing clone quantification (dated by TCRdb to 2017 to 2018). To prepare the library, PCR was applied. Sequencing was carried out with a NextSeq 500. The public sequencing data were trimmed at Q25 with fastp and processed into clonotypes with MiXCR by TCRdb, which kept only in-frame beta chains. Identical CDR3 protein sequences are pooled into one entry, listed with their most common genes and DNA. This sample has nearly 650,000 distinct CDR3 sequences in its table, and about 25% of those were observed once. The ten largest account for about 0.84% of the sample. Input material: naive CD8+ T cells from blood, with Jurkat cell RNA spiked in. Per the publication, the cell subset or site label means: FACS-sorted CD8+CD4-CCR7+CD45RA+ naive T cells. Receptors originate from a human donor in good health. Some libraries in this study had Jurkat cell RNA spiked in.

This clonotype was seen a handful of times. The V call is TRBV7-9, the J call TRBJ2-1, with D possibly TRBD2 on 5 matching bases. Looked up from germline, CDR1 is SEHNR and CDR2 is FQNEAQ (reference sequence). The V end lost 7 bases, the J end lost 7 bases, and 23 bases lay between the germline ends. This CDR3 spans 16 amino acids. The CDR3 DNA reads TGTGCCAGCACTTTGGACCCTAGGACTCCCGGGAATGAGCAGTTCTTC. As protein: CASTLDPRTPGNEQFF.

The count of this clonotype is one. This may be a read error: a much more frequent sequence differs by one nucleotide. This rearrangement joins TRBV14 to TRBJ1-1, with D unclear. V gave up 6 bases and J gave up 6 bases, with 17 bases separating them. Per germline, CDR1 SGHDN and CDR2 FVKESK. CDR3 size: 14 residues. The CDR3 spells CASRPLFPNSEAFF. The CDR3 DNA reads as TGTGCCAGCAGGCCCCTGTTTCCTAACTCTGAAGCTTTCTTT.

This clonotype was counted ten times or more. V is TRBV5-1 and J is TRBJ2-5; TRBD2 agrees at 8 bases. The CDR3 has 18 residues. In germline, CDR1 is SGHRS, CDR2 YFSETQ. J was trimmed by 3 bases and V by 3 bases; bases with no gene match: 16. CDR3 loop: CASSSEGLVFSREETQYF. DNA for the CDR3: TGCGCCAGCAGCTCGGAGGGACTAGTTTTTTCCCGGGAAGAGACCCAGTACTTC.

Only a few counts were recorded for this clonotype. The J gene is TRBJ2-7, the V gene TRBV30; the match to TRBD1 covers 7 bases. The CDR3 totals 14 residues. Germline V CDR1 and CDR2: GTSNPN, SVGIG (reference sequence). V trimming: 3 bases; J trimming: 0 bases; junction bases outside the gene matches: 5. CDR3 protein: CAWSNSGGSYEQYF. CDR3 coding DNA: TGTGCCTGGAGCAACTCAGGGGGCTCCTACGAGCAGTACTTC. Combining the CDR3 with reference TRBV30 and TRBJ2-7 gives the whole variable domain SQTIHQWPATLVQPVGSPLSLECTVEGTSNPNLYWYRQAAGRGLQLLFYSVGIGQISSEVPQNLSASRPQDRQFILSSKKLLLSDSGFYLCAWSNSGGSYEQYFGPGTRLTVT.

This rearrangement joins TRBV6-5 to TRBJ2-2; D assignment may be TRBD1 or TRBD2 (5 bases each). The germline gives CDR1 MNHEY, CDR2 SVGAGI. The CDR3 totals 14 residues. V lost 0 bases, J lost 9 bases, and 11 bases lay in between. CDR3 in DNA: TGTGCCAGCAGTTACTCGTCAGGGAGCAGGGAGCTGTTTTTT. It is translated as CASSYSSGSRELFF.

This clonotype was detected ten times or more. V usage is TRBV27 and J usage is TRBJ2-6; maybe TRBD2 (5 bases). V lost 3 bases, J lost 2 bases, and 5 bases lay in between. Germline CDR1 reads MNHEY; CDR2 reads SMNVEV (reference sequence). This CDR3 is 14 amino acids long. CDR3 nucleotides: TGTGCCAGCAGTTTCGGGGCTGGGGCCAACGTCCTGACTTTC. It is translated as CASSFGAGANVLTF.

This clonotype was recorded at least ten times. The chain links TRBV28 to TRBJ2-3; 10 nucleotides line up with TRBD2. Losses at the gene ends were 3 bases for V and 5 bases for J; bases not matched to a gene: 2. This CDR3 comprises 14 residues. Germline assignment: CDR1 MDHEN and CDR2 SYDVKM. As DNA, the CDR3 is TGTGCCAGCAGTTTGGAGCGGGAGGGAGATACGCAGTATTTT. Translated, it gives CASSLEREGDTQYF.

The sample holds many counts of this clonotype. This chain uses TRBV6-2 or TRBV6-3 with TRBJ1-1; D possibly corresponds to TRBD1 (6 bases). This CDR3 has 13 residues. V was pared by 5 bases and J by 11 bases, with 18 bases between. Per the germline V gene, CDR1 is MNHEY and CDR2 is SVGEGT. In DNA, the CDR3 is TGTGCCAGCAGTGAGTACGGTCCAAGGGGGGCTTTCTTT. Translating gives CASSEYGPRGAFF.

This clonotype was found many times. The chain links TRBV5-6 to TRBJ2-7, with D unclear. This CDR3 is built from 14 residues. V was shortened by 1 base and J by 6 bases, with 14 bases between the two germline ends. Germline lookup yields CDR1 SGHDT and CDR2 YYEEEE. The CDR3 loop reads CASSLSPGRLEQYF. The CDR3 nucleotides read TGTGCCAGCAGCTTGAGTCCCGGCCGTCTCGAGCAGTACTTC.

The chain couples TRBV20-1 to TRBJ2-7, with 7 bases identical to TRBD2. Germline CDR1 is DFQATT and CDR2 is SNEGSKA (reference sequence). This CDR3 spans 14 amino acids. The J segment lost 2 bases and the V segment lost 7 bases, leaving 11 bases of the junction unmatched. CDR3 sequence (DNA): TGCAGTGTGCCTTTAGCGGGTGCTACCTACGAGCAGTACTTC. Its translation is CSVPLAGATYEQYF.

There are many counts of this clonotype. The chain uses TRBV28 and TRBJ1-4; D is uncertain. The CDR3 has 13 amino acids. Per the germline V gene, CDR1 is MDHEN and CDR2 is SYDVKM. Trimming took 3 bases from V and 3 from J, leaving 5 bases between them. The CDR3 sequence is CASSFAANEKLFF. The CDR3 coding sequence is TGTGCCAGCAGTTTTGCGGCTAATGAAAAACTGTTTTTT.

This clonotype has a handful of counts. The CDR3 region has the DNA TGTGCCAGTAGTATGCGGCTAGTCTTACACACAGATACGCAGTATTTT. Its protein product is CASSMRLVLHTDTQYF. The chain recombines TRBV19 with TRBJ2-3; no firm D call. The V and J ends lost 3 bases and 2 bases respectively, with 15 bases between them. This CDR3 contains 16 residues. Germline-derived CDR1 and CDR2 are LNHDA and SQIVND (reference sequence).

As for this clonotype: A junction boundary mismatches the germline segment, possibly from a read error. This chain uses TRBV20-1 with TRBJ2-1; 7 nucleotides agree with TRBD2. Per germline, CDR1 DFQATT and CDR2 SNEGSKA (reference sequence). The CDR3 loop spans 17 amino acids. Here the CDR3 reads CSARDQAGAGSYNEQSF. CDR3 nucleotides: TGCAGTGCTAGAGATCAGGCGGGAGCAGGATCCTACAATGAGCAGTCCTTC.

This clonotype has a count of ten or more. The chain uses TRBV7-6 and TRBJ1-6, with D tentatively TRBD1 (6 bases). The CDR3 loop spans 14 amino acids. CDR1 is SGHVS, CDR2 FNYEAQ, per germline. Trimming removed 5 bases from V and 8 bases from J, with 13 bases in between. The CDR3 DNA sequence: TGTGCCAGCAGCCGGACAGTATTCGATTCACCCCTCCACTTT. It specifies CASSRTVFDSPLHF.

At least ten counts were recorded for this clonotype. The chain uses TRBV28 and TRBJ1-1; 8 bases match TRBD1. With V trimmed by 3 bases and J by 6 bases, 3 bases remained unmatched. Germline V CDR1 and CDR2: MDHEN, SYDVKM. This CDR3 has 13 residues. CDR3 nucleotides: TGTGCCAGCAGTTTCCCAGGGGGCTCTGAAGCTTTCTTT. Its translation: CASSFPGGSEAFF.

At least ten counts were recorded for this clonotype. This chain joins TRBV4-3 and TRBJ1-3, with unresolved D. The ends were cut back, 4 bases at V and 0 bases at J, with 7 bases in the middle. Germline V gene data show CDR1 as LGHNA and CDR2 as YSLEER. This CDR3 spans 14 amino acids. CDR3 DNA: TGCGCCAGCAGCCCGGGTCCCTCTGGAAACACCATATATTTT. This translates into CASSPGPSGNTIYF.

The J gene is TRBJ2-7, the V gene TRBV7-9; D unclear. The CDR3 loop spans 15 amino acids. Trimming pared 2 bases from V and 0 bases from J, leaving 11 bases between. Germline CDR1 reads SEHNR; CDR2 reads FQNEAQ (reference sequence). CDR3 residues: CASSLNTGISYEQYF. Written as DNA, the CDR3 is TGTGCCAGCAGCTTAAACACTGGGATCTCCTACGAGCAGTACTTC.

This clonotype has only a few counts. The CDR3, as DNA: TGCAGTGCTACCTATATTGAAGCTTTCTTT. Encoded protein: CSATYIEAFF. This chain uses TRBV20-1 with TRBJ1-1; D ambiguous. The CDR3 runs to 10 residues. Germline CDR1 is DFQATT and CDR2 is SNEGSKA (reference sequence). Deletions cut 4 bases from V and 7 bases from J, with 7 bases between.

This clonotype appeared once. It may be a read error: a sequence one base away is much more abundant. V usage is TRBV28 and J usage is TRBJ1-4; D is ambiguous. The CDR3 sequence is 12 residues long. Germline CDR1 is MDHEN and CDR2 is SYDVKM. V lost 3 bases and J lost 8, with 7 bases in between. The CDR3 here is CASSFVYEKLFF. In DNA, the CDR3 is TGTGCCAGCAGTTTTGTGTACGAAAAACTGTTTTTT.

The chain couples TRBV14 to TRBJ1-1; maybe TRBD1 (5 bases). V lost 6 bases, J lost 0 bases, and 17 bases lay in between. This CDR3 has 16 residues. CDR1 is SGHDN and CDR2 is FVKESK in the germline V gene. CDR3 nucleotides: TGTGCCAGCAGACCCTCGGGGCAGGGAGTGAACACTGAAGCTTTCTTT. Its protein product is CASRPSGQGVNTEAFF.

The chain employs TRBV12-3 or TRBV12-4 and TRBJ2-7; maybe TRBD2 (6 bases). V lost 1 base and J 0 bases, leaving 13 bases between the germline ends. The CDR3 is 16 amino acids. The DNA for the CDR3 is TGTGCCAGCAGTTTAGATCCGGGGGTCAGCTCCTACGAGCAGTACTTC. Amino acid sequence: CASSLDPGVSSYEQYF.

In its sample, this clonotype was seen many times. DNA of the CDR3: TGTGCCAGCAGTGAAGTTACAGGTATCACAGATACGCAGTATTTT. This translates into CASSEVTGITDTQYF. This chain connects TRBV6-1 to TRBJ2-3, with D perhaps matching TRBD1 (5 bases). V lost 1 base, J lost 2 bases, and 10 bases lay in between. CDR1 is MNHNS, CDR2 SASEGT, per germline. The CDR3 is made up of 15 amino acids.

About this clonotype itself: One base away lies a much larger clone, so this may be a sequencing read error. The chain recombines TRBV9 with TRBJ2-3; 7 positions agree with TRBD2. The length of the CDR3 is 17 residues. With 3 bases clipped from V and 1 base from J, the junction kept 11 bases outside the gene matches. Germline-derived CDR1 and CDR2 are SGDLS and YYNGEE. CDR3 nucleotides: TGTGCCAGCAGCGAGGGCGGGGAGGGTTTGGGCACAGATACGCAGTATTTT. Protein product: CASSEGGEGLGTDTQYF.